Each of the 24 T cell receptor beta chains below was sequenced from the same sample in a study of blood T cell repertoires in COVID-19. The repertoire was sequenced with immunoSEQ multiplex PCR; TCRdb's copy has only in-frame clones and lacks some. Of over 250,000 clones detected, around 80% appear once; the ten largest clones hold around 4.1%. The sequenced sample was PBMCs or T cells enriched from blood (not recorded which). All receptors come from a man aged 25-45 years with acute COVID-19.

This rearrangement joins TRBV7-8 to TRBJ1-1, with a weak D call TRBD1 (6 bases). The V gene's germline CDR1 is SGHVS and CDR2 FQNEAQ. V was shortened by 0 bases and J by 6 bases, with 8 bases between the two germline ends. This CDR3 is 13 amino acids long. CDR3 protein: CASSLARQAEAFF. CDR3 DNA sequence: TGTGCCAGCAGCTTAGCGCGACAGGCTGAAGCTTTCTTT.

The CDR3 loop is CASSGQYNSPLHF. CDR3 DNA: TGTGCCAGCTCGGGACAGTATAATTCACCCCTCCACTTT. The gene calls are TRBV18 and TRBJ1-6; 7 bases map to TRBD1. V was pared by 6 bases and J by 4 bases, with 0 bases of the junction left unmatched. Germline V lookup: CDR1 KGHSH, CDR2 LQKENI. The CDR3 is 13 amino acids.

In this sample, this clone turned up a few times. The chain uses TRBV6-1 and TRBJ2-2; D perhaps matches TRBD2 (5 bases). The V gene lost 3 bases and the J gene lost 7 bases, with 12 bases spanning the gap. The CDR3 consists of 14 residues. The germline CDR1 and CDR2 sequences are MNHNS and SASEGT. CDR3 amino acids: CASSEVLANGELFF. In DNA form, the CDR3 reads TGTGCCAGCAGTGAGGTGCTAGCTAACGGGGAGCTGTTTTTT.

V usage is TRBV10-3 and J usage is TRBJ2-2, with 7 bases that match TRBD1. Trimming removed 9 bases from V and 6 bases from J; junction bases left unmatched: 13. The CDR3 is 15 residues long. CDR1 is ENHRY, CDR2 SYGVKD, per germline. The CDR3 region has the DNA TGTGCCATATCCCGGGACAGTTCTTCCTCCGGGGAGCTGTTTTTT. Amino acids: CAISRDSSSSGELFF.

The genes are TRBV2 and TRBJ1-3; D might be TRBD1 (5 bases). The CDR3 is made up of 14 amino acids. Per germline, CDR1 SNHLY and CDR2 FYNNEI. The germline V and J ends were trimmed by 11 bases and 0 bases, with 14 bases remaining between them. CDR3 sequence reads: CAGGRGGSGNTIYF. Here the CDR3 DNA reads TGTGCCGGCGGCCGCGGGGGCTCTGGAAACACCATATATTTT.

CDR3 region: CAWSPISDRSSGNTIYF. Written as DNA, the CDR3 is TGTGCCTGGAGCCCCATTTCAGACAGAAGCTCTGGAAACACCATATATTTT. The chain employs TRBV30 and TRBJ1-3; D is perhaps TRBD1 (5 bases). The CDR3 has 17 amino acids. Germline loops: CDR1 GTSNPN, CDR2 SVGIG (reference sequence). Trimming removed 3 bases from V and 0 bases from J, with 18 bases in between. Complete variable domain (other parts from reference TRBV30 and TRBJ1-3): SQTIHQWPATLVQPVGSPLSLECTVEGTSNPNLYWYRQAAGRGLQLLFYSVGIGQISSEVPQNLSASRPQDRQFILSSKKLLLSDSGFYLCAWSPISDRSSGNTIYFGEGSWLTVV.

V and J are TRBV3-1 (or the pseudogene TRBV3-2) and TRBJ2-7, with 8 bases matching TRBD2. This CDR3 spans 13 amino acids. Germline V lookup: CDR1 LGHDT, CDR2 YNNKEL (reference sequence). The CDR3 sequence is CASSQASGGPHNV. CDR3 DNA sequence: TGTGCCAGCAGCCAAGCGTCGGGAGGGCCGCATAACGTC.

This chain joins TRBV12-5 and TRBJ2-2; the match to TRBD1 covers 8 bases. With V trimmed by 5 bases and J by 5 bases, 10 bases remained unmatched. Germline CDR1 reads LGHNT; CDR2 reads FRNRAP. The CDR3 is 16 amino acids. The DNA of the CDR3 is TGTGCTAGTGGTCGAGTGAGACAGGGGAAAACCGGGGAGCTGTTTTTT. The encoded protein is CASGRVRQGKTGELFF.

This clone was recorded at least ten times. The V and J genes are TRBV28 and TRBJ1-2; D might be TRBD1 (6 bases). V lost 6 bases, J lost 1 base, and 12 bases lay in between. Germline V gene data show CDR1 as MDHEN and CDR2 as SYDVKM. CDR3 length equals 14 residues. CDR3 loop: CASRLRDINYGYTF. For the CDR3, the DNA is TGTGCCAGCAGACTCCGGGACATTAACTATGGCTACACCTTC.

CDR3 sequence: CATATREEGTEAFF. In nucleotides, the CDR3 is TGTGCCACCGCTACCCGGGAAGAGGGCACTGAAGCTTTCTTT. The chain uses TRBV19 and TRBJ1-1, with D hard to call. Trimming shortened V by 10 bases and J by 4 bases, and 19 bases separated the two germline ends. The germline gives CDR1 LNHDA, CDR2 SQIVND (reference sequence). This CDR3 is 14 amino acids long.

A remark on this clone: At one boundary the junction diverges from the germline segment, which might be a read error. The chain is built from TRBV5-1 and TRBJ2-3; D is possibly TRBD2 (5 bases). Germline loops: CDR1 SGHRS, CDR2 YFSETQ. The CDR3 is made up of 12 amino acids. In DNA form, the CDR3 reads TGTGCCAGCAGCTTGGGAGTGGATACGCAGTATTTT. Translating it yields CASSLGVDTQYF.

The chain uses TRBV9 and TRBJ1-3; D might be TRBD1 (5 bases). CDR3 length: 18 amino acids. Germline CDR1 reads SGDLS; CDR2 reads YYNGEE. Trimming took 0 bases from V and 0 from J, leaving 16 bases between them. The CDR3 bases are TGTGCCAGCAGCGTAGGAAGTTCAGGACACCACTCTGGAAACACCATATATTTT. Its translation is CASSVGSSGHHSGNTIYF. The whole variable domain, remainder taken from reference TRBV9 and TRBJ1-3, is DSGVTQTPKHLITATGQRVTLRCSPRSGDLSVYWYQQSLDQGLQFLIQYYNGEERAKGNILERFSAQQFPDLHSELNLSSLELGDSALYFCASSVGSSGHHSGNTIYFGEGSWLTVV.

The chain combines TRBV7-8 with TRBJ1-2; 7 bases fit TRBD1. The V and J ends lost 5 bases and 4 bases, in that order; junction bases with no gene match: 4. This CDR3 comprises 13 residues. Germline CDR1 SGHVS, CDR2 FQNEAQ. The CDR3 region has the DNA TGTGCCAGCAGCGATCGACAGGGCTATGGCTACACCTTC. Protein sequence: CASSDRQGYGYTF. Drawing the rest from reference TRBV7-8 and TRBJ1-2, the complete variable domain is GAGVSQSPRYKVAKRGQDVALRCDPISGHVSLFWYQQALGQGPEFLTYFQNEAQLDKSGLPSDRFFAERPEGSVSTLKIQRTQQEDSAVYLCASSDRQGYGYTFGSGTRLTVV.

The chain employs TRBV7-2 and TRBJ2-5; TRBD2 is a possible D gene (6 bases). Per germline, CDR1 SGHTA and CDR2 FQGNSA. Trimming removed 6 bases from V and 5 bases from J, with 19 bases in between. This CDR3 has 15 residues. Here the CDR3 DNA reads TGTGCCAGCAGTCAACCGCTAGCGACGAGGGAGACCCAGTACTTC. It yields the protein CASSQPLATRETQYF.

This chain links TRBV19 with TRBJ2-2, with a tentative D call TRBD1 (6 bases). The CDR3 spans 12 residues. Trimming took 10 bases from V and 8 from J, leaving 14 bases between them. CDR1 LNHDA and CDR2 SQIVND come from the germline V gene (reference sequence). This CDR3 reads CAIRDMSGELFF. DNA for the CDR3: TGTGCCATCCGGGACATGTCTGGGGAGCTGTTTTTT.

This clone showed up just a few times. The chain employs TRBV11-3 and TRBJ1-3; TRBD1 matches at 10 bases. V trimming: 5 bases; J trimming: 1 base; junction bases outside the gene matches: 2. The germline V gene has CDR1 SGHNT and CDR2 YENEEA. The CDR3 sequence is 15 residues long. The CDR3 loop is CASSGGQGSGNTIYF. In nucleotides, the CDR3 is TGTGCCAGCAGCGGGGGACAGGGGTCTGGAAACACCATATATTTT.

In DNA form, the CDR3 reads TGTGCCAGTAGTATCATGTCTGCGTCTGGGGCCAACGTCCTGACTTTC. This gives the protein CASSIMSASGANVLTF. J is TRBJ2-6 and V is TRBV19; D gene uncertain. Germline loops: CDR1 LNHDA, CDR2 SQIVND (reference sequence). The CDR3 has 16 residues. The V gene lost 3 bases and the J gene lost 1 base, with 10 bases spanning the gap. The whole variable domain, remainder taken from reference TRBV19 and TRBJ2-6, is DGGITQSPKYLFRKEGQNVTLSCEQNLNHDAMYWYRQDPGQGLRLIYYSQIVNDFQKGDIAEGYSVSREKKESFPLTVTSAQKNPTAFYLCASSIMSASGANVLTFGAGSRLTVL.

In its sample, this clone was seen once. The J gene is TRBJ2-1, the V gene TRBV24-1; 7 nucleotides match TRBD1. The germline V gene encodes CDR1 KGHDR and CDR2 SFDVKD. This CDR3 comprises 16 residues. V lost 5 bases, J lost 0 bases, and 6 bases stayed unmatched. As DNA, the CDR3 is TGTGCCACCAGTGGTCCCGGACAGGACTCCTACAATGAGCAGTTCTTC. Protein: CATSGPGQDSYNEQFF.

The chain joins TRBV18 to TRBJ1-2; TRBD1 aligns across 11 bases. V lost 6 bases and J lost 3; bases outside the gene matches: 6. This CDR3 is 15 amino acids long. Germline loops: CDR1 KGHSH, CDR2 LQKENI. The CDR3 nucleotides read TGTGCCAGCTCGCCTCTGGACAGGGGGCACTATGGCTACACCTTC. Its protein is CASSPLDRGHYGYTF.

J is TRBJ2-7 and V is TRBV11-3; D may be TRBD1 (7 bases). Germline lookup yields CDR1 SGHNT and CDR2 YENEEA. Trimming removed 4 bases from V and 5 bases from J, with 15 bases in between. The CDR3 consists of 14 residues. The CDR3 is CASSSRGAWDEQYV. Written as DNA, the CDR3 is TGTGCCAGCAGCTCCAGGGGGGCTTGGGACGAGCAGTACGTC.

This clone has only a few counts. This chain connects TRBV28 to TRBJ1-4; 10 bases are shared with TRBD1. The CDR3 extends over 15 amino acids. V gave up 6 bases and J gave up 8 bases; unmatched junction bases: 9. The germline V gene encodes CDR1 MDHEN and CDR2 SYDVKM. The CDR3 bases are TGTGCCAGCAGCTATAACGGACAGGGGGGGGAAAAACTGTTTTTT. This translates into CASSYNGQGGEKLFF. The whole variable domain, remainder taken from reference TRBV28 and TRBJ1-4, is DVKVTQSSRYLVKRTGEKVFLECVQDMDHENMFWYRQDPGLGLRLIYFSYDVKMKEKGDIPEGYSVSREKKERFSLILESASTNQTSMYLCASSYNGQGGEKLFFGSGTQLSVL.

The chain uses TRBV24-1 and TRBJ2-1; 10 bases line up with TRBD1. There are 16 residues in the CDR3. J lost 8 bases, V lost 4 bases, and 10 bases had no gene match. Per the germline V gene, CDR1 is KGHDR and CDR2 is SFDVKD. For the CDR3, the DNA is TGTGCCACCAGTGACCGTCCGGGACAGGGGAGCGATGAGCAGTTCTTC. Amino acid sequence: CATSDRPGQGSDEQFF.

This clone was picked up a small number of times. The gene calls are TRBV6-2 or TRBV6-3 and TRBJ2-6; D might be TRBD1 (5 bases). Germline V lookup: CDR1 MNHEY, CDR2 SVGEGT. V lost 5 bases and J 0 bases, leaving 11 bases between the germline ends. The CDR3 consists of 16 residues. This CDR3 is CASSQQGSSGANVLTF. Here the CDR3 DNA reads TGTGCCAGCAGTCAGCAGGGTAGCTCTGGGGCCAACGTCCTGACTTTC.

Remarks on this clone: Mismatch with germline at one junction end may stem from a read error. The chain couples TRBV5-1 to TRBJ1-1, with TRBD1 identical over 7 bases. The CDR3 is made up of 14 amino acids. The V gene's germline CDR1 is SGHRS and CDR2 YFSETQ. The CDR3 region has the DNA TGTGCCAGCAAAACCGGGACAGAGGGCTTGGAAGCTTTCTTT. Translating gives CASKTGTEGLEAFF. Looking up the rest from reference TRBV5-1 and TRBJ1-1 gives the full variable domain: KAGVTQTPRYLIKTRGQQVTLSCSPISGHRSVSWYQQTPGQGLQFLFEYFSETQRNKGNFPGRFSGRQFSNSRSEMNVSTLELGDSALYLCASKTGTEGLEAFFGQGTRLTVV.